Following are 7 T cell receptor beta chains from one sample sequenced in a study of blood T cell repertoires in COVID-19. Data came from immunoSEQ multiplex PCR; TCRdb stores just in-frame clones and leaves some out. The profile shows about 190,000 clones, around 80% of them singletons. The sample taken for sequencing was PBMCs or T cells enriched from blood (not recorded which). Every receptor here comes from a woman in her fifties or sixties who had recovered from COVID-19.

The CDR3 DNA sequence: TGCGCCAGCAGCCAAGATGCTCAAGAGGACAGGGGGACGTTCTTC. This sequence encodes CASSQDAQEDRGTFF. J is TRBJ2-1 and V is TRBV4-1; 10 bases match TRBD1. The CDR3 has 15 amino acids. Germline CDR1 and CDR2: MGHRA and YSYEKL. With V trimmed by 0 bases and J by 15 bases, 11 bases remained unmatched.

The CDR3 nucleotides read TGTGCCAGTAGCGCCCGCAGCGGGGGGTACGAGCAGTACTTC. Translating it yields CASSARSGGYEQYF. The chain uses TRBV19 and TRBJ2-7, with TRBD2 identical over 9 bases. The CDR3 consists of 14 residues. Looked up from germline, CDR1 is LNHDA and CDR2 is SQIVND (reference sequence). With 6 bases clipped from V and 4 bases from J, the junction kept 7 bases outside the gene matches.

CDR3 in DNA: TGCAGCGTCCCACTTCTGACAGGTATTCTGCTTCCTAGGTCCTACGAGCAGTACTTC. Its translation is CSVPLLTGILLPRSYEQYF. The genes are TRBV29-1 and TRBJ2-7; D possibly corresponds to TRBD1 (6 bases). The CDR3 is 19 amino acids. Germline CDR1 SQVTM, CDR2 ANQGSEA. The germline V and J ends were trimmed by 6 bases and 1 base, with 31 bases remaining between them.

The CDR3 is CASSQDRQRVVEQYF. The CDR3, as DNA: TGTGCCAGCTCACAGGACAGGCAGAGGGTCGTCGAGCAGTACTTC. The chain carries TRBV18 and TRBJ2-7; 7 bases match TRBD1. The CDR3 is 15 residues long. Germline CDR1 reads KGHSH; CDR2 reads LQKENI. J was trimmed by 6 bases and V by 4 bases; bases with no gene match: 12.

This clone was seen more than once but under ten times. The chain carries TRBV6-2 or TRBV6-3 and TRBJ2-4; D call uncertain. The V end was cut by 3 bases, the J end by 1 base, with 16 bases between. The CDR3 consists of 17 residues. The germline gives CDR1 MNHEY, CDR2 SVGEGT. In DNA form, the CDR3 reads TGTGCCAGCAGTTATCGCCTTACCATCGGGGCCAAAAACATTCAGTACTTC. Protein product: CASSYRLTIGAKNIQYF.

Only a few counts were recorded for this clone. The gene calls are TRBV28 and TRBJ2-1, with TRBD1 identical over 8 bases. Trimming removed 3 bases from V and 2 bases from J; junction bases left unmatched: 3. The CDR3 totals 15 residues. Looked up from germline, CDR1 is MDHEN and CDR2 is SYDVKM. CDR3 region: CASSLRTGPYNEQFF. CDR3 bases: TGTGCCAGCAGTTTGAGGACAGGGCCCTACAATGAGCAGTTCTTC.

This chain links TRBV11-1 with TRBJ2-1; D possibly corresponds to TRBD2 (5 bases). From germline, CDR1 is SGHAT and CDR2 FQDESV (reference sequence). CDR3 size: 13 residues. The germline V and J ends were trimmed by 5 bases and 8 bases, with 13 bases remaining between them. CDR3 DNA sequence: TGTGCCAGCAGCATAGGGAGTCGGGATGAGCAGTTCTTC. This gives the protein CASSIGSRDEQFF.